Listed here are 27 T cell receptor beta chains from one sample, sequenced in a study of vaccination and CD4 T cells after COVID-19. Indicated time point: late sampling 161 to 241 days after vaccination in a few convalescent patients. Treatment in this sample: roughly 11-day PBMC culture with coronavirus spike peptide pools or control peptides (ViraFEST assay). Oncomine TCR Beta short-read sequencing was applied to DNA from cultured CD4+ T cells. From the PCR reads, TCRdb called clonotypes with MiXCR, one entry per CDR3 protein. The data hold fewer than 20,000 distinct CDR3 sequences, with 44% observed a single time. Which antigens these TCRs recognize remains unknown. Sequenced here: CD4+ T cells from blood, cultured in vitro, sampled about 7 months after SARS-CoV-2 vaccination. These TCRs come from a human donor who had recovered from COVID-19.

This clonotype was seen more than once but under ten times. The V and J genes are TRBV6-2 or TRBV6-3 and TRBJ1-5; D possibly corresponds to TRBD1 (5 bases). The CDR3 totals 15 residues. Germline CDR1 is MNHEY and CDR2 is SVGEGT. V gave up 9 bases and J gave up 3 bases, with 18 bases separating them. DNA for the CDR3: TGTGCCAGTACGGTGGGACGGGGTTCCAATCAGCCCCAGCATTTT. Its translation is CASTVGRGSNQPQHF.

V and J are TRBV7-2 and TRBJ2-3; the D gene is possibly TRBD2 (5 bases). This CDR3 has 14 residues. CDR1 and CDR2 (germline): SGHTA, FQGNSA. Trimming pared 7 bases from V and 0 bases from J, leaving 11 bases between. The CDR3 DNA is TGTGCCAGCAAAGGAGGACTCAGCACAGATACGCAGTATTTT. Residues: CASKGGLSTDTQYF.

The chain links TRBV5-6 to TRBJ1-1; D uncertain. The germline V gene encodes CDR1 SGHDT and CDR2 YYEEEE. The CDR3 is made up of 13 amino acids. V was clipped by 2 bases and J by 2 bases, with 7 bases between them. CDR3 in amino acids: CASSFFLNTEAFF. CDR3 nucleotides: TGTGCCAGCAGCTTCTTCCTAAACACTGAAGCTTTCTTT. Looking up the rest from reference TRBV5-6 and TRBJ1-1 gives the full variable domain: DAGVTQSPTHLIKTRGQQVTLRCSPKSGHDTVSWYQQALGQGPQFIFQYYEEEERQRGNFPDRFSGHQFPNYSSELNVNALLLGDSALYLCASSFFLNTEAFFGQGTRLTVV.

The J gene is TRBJ1-2, the V gene TRBV27, with D perhaps TRBD1 (5 bases). Trimming left V 3 bases short and J 5 bases short, with 19 bases between. Germline V gives CDR1 MNHEY, CDR2 SMNVEV (reference sequence). The CDR3 is 16 residues long. CDR3 nucleotides: TGTGCCAGCAGTTTTGGGGCACCTCGTTCGGGATATGGCTACACCTTC. Translation gives CASSFGAPRSGYGYTF.

This clonotype was observed a few times. This sequence joins TRBV11-3 and TRBJ2-5; 8 bases line up with TRBD2. Trimming took 1 base from V and 5 from J; bases not matched to a gene: 3. The CDR3 totals 14 residues. Germline V lookup: CDR1 SGHNT, CDR2 YENEEA. CDR3 sequence: CASSLVSGGETQYF. DNA of the CDR3: TGTGCCAGCAGCTTAGTGTCGGGGGGGGAGACCCAGTACTTC.

The chain joins TRBV6-4 to TRBJ2-4; TRBD2 agrees at 9 bases. Germline trimming cut 2 bases from V and 1 base from J; bases unmatched to any gene: 12. The length of the CDR3 is 19 residues. Germline lookup yields CDR1 MRHNA and CDR2 SNTAGT. CDR3 loop: CASSDGLLGGRGAKNIQYF. DNA for the CDR3: TGTGCCAGCAGTGACGGCCTTCTTGGCGGGAGGGGGGCCAAAAACATTCAGTACTTC.

V is TRBV20-1 and J is TRBJ2-1, with D perhaps TRBD2 (5 bases). This CDR3 contains 15 residues. CDR1 is DFQATT, CDR2 SNEGSKA, per germline (reference sequence). The germline V and J ends were trimmed by 1 base and 1 base, with 11 bases remaining between them. The CDR3 DNA reads TGCAGTGCTAGAGTCAAGGACTGGTCCTACAATGAGCAGTTCTTC. This gives the protein CSARVKDWSYNEQFF.

V gene TRBV24-1 combines with J gene TRBJ2-5; TRBD2 might be the D (5 bases). Per germline, CDR1 KGHDR and CDR2 SFDVKD. The ends were cut back, 0 bases at V and 0 bases at J, with 10 bases in the middle. CDR3 length equals 16 residues. DNA of the CDR3: TGTGCCACCAGTGATTTGCACGGGGTAAACCAAGAGACCCAGTACTTC. Its protein is CATSDLHGVNQETQYF.

The CDR3 DNA reads TGCACCAGCAGCCAATGTTTTTGCACTGAAGCTTTCTTT. It specifies CTSSQCFCTEAFF. The rearrangement uses TRBV1 and TRBJ1-1. TRBV1 is annotated as a pseudogene. This CDR3 spans 13 amino acids.

CDR3 loop: CASSLRTGTEAFF. The CDR3 coding sequence is TGTGCCAGCAGCCTAAGGACAGGCACTGAAGCTTTCTTT. The chain joins TRBV7-2 to TRBJ1-1; 7 nucleotides align to TRBD1. V lost 5 bases, J lost 4 bases, and 4 bases stayed unmatched. Germline V lookup: CDR1 SGHTA, CDR2 FQGNSA. The CDR3 is 13 amino acids.

The chain links TRBV6-5 to TRBJ1-2; D unclear. With 3 bases removed from V and 6 bases from J, the gap between germline ends came to 11 bases. This CDR3 has 13 amino acids. Germline loops: CDR1 MNHEY, CDR2 SVGAGI. CDR3 region: CASSYASRHGYTF. CDR3 coding DNA: TGTGCCAGCAGTTATGCCAGTAGGCATGGCTACACCTTC.

The rearrangement joins TRBV7-8 to TRBJ2-1, with D perhaps TRBD2 (7 bases). Looked up from germline, CDR1 is SGHVS and CDR2 is FQNEAQ. Trimming stripped 7 bases from V and 0 bases from J, with 16 bases between. The CDR3 has 16 amino acids. DNA for the CDR3: TGTGCCAGCATTTTTAGGGGGGGGTTCTCCTACAATGAGCAGTTCTTC. This gives the protein CASIFRGGFSYNEQFF.

Only a few counts were recorded for this clonotype. The rearrangement links TRBV7-3 to TRBJ1-1; TRBD1 might be the D (5 bases). This CDR3 has 16 residues. Germline CDR1 SGHTA, CDR2 FQGTGA. V lost 1 base and J 3 bases, leaving 15 bases between the germline ends. The CDR3 region has the DNA TGTGCCAGCAGCTTAAGGGGACTCCCTGGGGACACTGAAGCTTTCTTT. It encodes CASSLRGLPGDTEAFF. Full variable domain (remainder filled in from reference TRBV7-3 and TRBJ1-1): GAGVSQTPSNKVTEKGKYVELRCDPISGHTALYWYRQSLGQGPEFLIYFQGTGAADDSGLPNDRFFAVRPEGSVSTLKIQRTERGDSAVYLCASSLRGLPGDTEAFFGQGTRLTVV.

The chain couples TRBV20-1 to TRBJ2-5; 8 positions match TRBD1. The length of the CDR3 is 15 residues. Germline assignment: CDR1 DFQATT and CDR2 SNEGSKA (reference sequence). J was trimmed by 5 bases and V by 8 bases; bases with no gene match: 16. The CDR3 protein is CSTVARTGTLETQYF. The CDR3, as DNA: TGCAGTACTGTGGCCCGGACAGGGACTCTGGAGACCCAGTACTTC.

The chain combines TRBV20-1 with TRBJ1-1, with D maybe TRBD1 (6 bases). V dropped 6 bases and J dropped 2 bases, with 13 bases sitting between them. Germline V gives CDR1 DFQATT, CDR2 SNEGSKA (reference sequence). This CDR3 is built from 13 residues. CDR3 nucleotides: TGCAGTGCCACTAGACAGGTTAACACTGAAGCTTTCTTT. Translating gives CSATRQVNTEAFF.

Details on this clonotype: Relative to the germline gene, one junction end is altered; a read error may explain this. The gene calls are TRBV19 and TRBJ1-5, with 9 positions matching TRBD1. Germline loops: CDR1 LNHDA, CDR2 SQIVND (reference sequence). The CDR3 contains 16 residues. CDR3 sequence reads: CATRAEDRGSHQPQHF. The DNA of the CDR3 is TGTGCCACCAGGGCTGAGGACAGGGGTAGCCATCAGCCCCAGCATTTT.

This clonotype was observed a handful of times. This chain joins TRBV18 and TRBJ1-5, with D hard to call. CDR1 is KGHSH and CDR2 is LQKENI in the germline V gene. V dropped 3 bases and J dropped 5 bases, with 8 bases sitting between them. The CDR3 is 13 residues long. For the CDR3, the DNA is TGTGCCAGCTCACCCCTAGAGGATCAGCCCCAGCATTTT. This sequence encodes CASSPLEDQPQHF.

The DNA of the CDR3 is TGCGCCAGCAGCCTATACTCAGTCGGGGGTCTTACCTACGAGCAGTACTTC. This encodes CASSLYSVGGLTYEQYF. The gene calls are TRBV4-3 and TRBJ2-7, with a tentative D call TRBD2 (6 bases). From germline, CDR1 is LGHNA and CDR2 YSLEER. Trimming stripped 4 bases from V and 2 bases from J, with 21 bases between. The CDR3 has 17 residues.

This rearrangement joins TRBV29-1 to TRBJ2-2; D uncertain. The germline V and J ends were trimmed by 4 bases and 1 base, with 16 bases remaining between them. The CDR3 spans 16 residues. Germline CDR1 SQVTM, CDR2 ANQGSEA. The chain's CDR3 is CSVAASTSVNTGELFF. CDR3 DNA sequence: TGCAGCGTTGCGGCGTCCACGTCTGTGAACACCGGGGAGCTGTTTTTT.

V gene TRBV6-1 combines with J gene TRBJ2-3; 10 bases match TRBD1. The CDR3 is 15 amino acids. Germline assignment: CDR1 MNHNS and CDR2 SASEGT. Germline trimming cut 7 bases from V and 2 bases from J; bases unmatched to any gene: 6. CDR3 region: CASNRQGAFTDTQYF. The CDR3 DNA reads TGTGCCAGCAACCGACAGGGGGCTTTCACAGATACGCAGTATTTT.

This clonotype is medium-sized (0.01 to 0.1%). V usage is TRBV4-1 and J usage is TRBJ2-5; the match to TRBD2 covers 9 bases. The CDR3 is 16 residues long. CDR1 and CDR2 from the germline V gene are MGHRA and YSYEKL. The J segment lost 0 bases and the V segment lost 1 base, leaving 3 bases of the junction unmatched. The CDR3 loop reads CASSQGLAEYQETQYF. CDR3 nucleotide sequence: TGCGCCAGCAGCCAAGGACTAGCGGAGTACCAAGAGACCCAGTACTTC.

This clonotype was counted between two and nine times. The J gene is TRBJ2-1, the V gene TRBV19, with D possibly being TRBD1 (5 bases). Germline values: CDR1 LNHDA, CDR2 SQIVND (reference sequence). This CDR3 region has 12 residues. Trimming took 8 bases from V and 4 from J, leaving 9 bases between them. The CDR3 sequence is CASLDRYNEQFF. The CDR3 bases are TGTGCCAGTCTCGACAGATACAATGAGCAGTTCTTC.

In its sample, this clonotype ranks as medium-sized. This rearrangement joins TRBV15 to TRBJ1-5, with 7 bases identical to TRBD1. The junction had 8 bases not matched to a gene; V was cut back by 3 bases and J by 0 bases. The CDR3 is made up of 17 amino acids. Per germline, CDR1 LNHNV and CDR2 YYDKDF (reference sequence). The CDR3 sequence: CATSSGRDSDSNQPQHF. CDR3 DNA sequence: TGTGCCACCAGCAGTGGTAGGGACAGCGATAGCAATCAGCCCCAGCATTTT.

J is TRBJ2-5 and V is TRBV7-2; possibly TRBD1 or TRBD2 for D (5 bases each). The V end lost 1 base, the J end lost 5 bases, and 14 bases lay between the germline ends. The CDR3 is 15 amino acids. Germline V lookup: CDR1 SGHTA, CDR2 FQGNSA. CDR3 nucleotide sequence: TGTGCCAGCAGCTTAGTGTATGGGGGTTGGGAGACCCAGTACTTC. As protein: CASSLVYGGWETQYF.

The chain links TRBV6-2 or TRBV6-3 to TRBJ2-7, with 11 bases identical to TRBD2. Germline lookup yields CDR1 MNHEY and CDR2 SVGEGT. The CDR3 spans 16 residues. Trimming removed 1 base from V and 2 bases from J; junction bases left unmatched: 4. The DNA of the CDR3 is TGTGCCAGCAGTTACTGGGGGACTAGCGGTGCCTACGAGCAGTACTTC. Encoded protein: CASSYWGTSGAYEQYF.

This chain links TRBV12-3 or TRBV12-4 with TRBJ1-2; a weak D match, TRBD1 (5 bases). The CDR3 runs 15 residues. The V end was cut by 2 bases, the J end by 0 bases, with 10 bases between. The CDR3 nucleotides read TGTGCCAGCAGTTTAAAGGGGTTAGCTAACTATGGCTACACCTTC. This codes for CASSLKGLANYGYTF.

This chain joins TRBV15 and TRBJ1-2, with D possibly TRBD1 on 6 matching bases. Germline assignment: CDR1 LNHNV and CDR2 YYDKDF (reference sequence). The V gene lost 0 bases and the J gene lost 4 bases, with 15 bases spanning the gap. CDR3 size: 16 residues. The CDR3 region is CATSRDGTGLLYGYTF. DNA of the CDR3: TGTGCCACCAGCAGAGACGGAACAGGGCTCCTCTATGGCTACACCTTC.